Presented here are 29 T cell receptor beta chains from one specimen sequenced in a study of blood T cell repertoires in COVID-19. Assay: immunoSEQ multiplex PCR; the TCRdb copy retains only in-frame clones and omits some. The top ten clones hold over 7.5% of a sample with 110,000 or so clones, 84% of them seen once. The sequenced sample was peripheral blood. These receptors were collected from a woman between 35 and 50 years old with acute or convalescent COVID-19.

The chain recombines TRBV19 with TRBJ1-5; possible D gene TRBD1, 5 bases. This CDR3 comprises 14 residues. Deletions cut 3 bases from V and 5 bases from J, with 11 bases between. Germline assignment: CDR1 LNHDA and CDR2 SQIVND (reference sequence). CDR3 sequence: CASSMAGLYQPQHF. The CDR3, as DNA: TGTGCCAGTAGTATGGCAGGGCTCTATCAGCCCCAGCATTTT.

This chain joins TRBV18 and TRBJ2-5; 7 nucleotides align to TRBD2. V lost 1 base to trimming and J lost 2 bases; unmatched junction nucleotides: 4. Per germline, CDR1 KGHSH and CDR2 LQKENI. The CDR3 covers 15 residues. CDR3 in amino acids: CASSPRAGVQETQYF. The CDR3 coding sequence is TGTGCCAGCTCACCACGTGCGGGGGTACAAGAGACCCAGTACTTC.

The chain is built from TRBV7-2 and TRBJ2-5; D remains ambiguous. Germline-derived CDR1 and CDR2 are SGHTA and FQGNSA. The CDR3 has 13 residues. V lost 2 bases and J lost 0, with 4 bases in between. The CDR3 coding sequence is TGTGCCAGCAGCTTATCGTACCAAGAGACCCAGTACTTC. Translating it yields CASSLSYQETQYF.

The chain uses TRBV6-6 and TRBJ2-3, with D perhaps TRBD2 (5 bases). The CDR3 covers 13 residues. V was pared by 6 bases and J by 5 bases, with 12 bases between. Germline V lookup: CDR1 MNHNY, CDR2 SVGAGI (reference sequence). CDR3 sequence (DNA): TGTGCCAGCAGCCAAGTCGGAGGAGATACGCAGTATTTT. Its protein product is CASSQVGGDTQYF.

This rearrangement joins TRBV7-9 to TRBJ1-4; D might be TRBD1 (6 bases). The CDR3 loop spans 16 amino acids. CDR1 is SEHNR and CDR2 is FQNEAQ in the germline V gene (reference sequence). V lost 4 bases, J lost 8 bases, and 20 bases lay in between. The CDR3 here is CASSSIKGDPWEKLFF. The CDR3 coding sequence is TGTGCCAGCAGCTCCATCAAGGGGGACCCTTGGGAAAAACTGTTTTTT.

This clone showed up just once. CDR3 nucleotides: TGCGCCAGCAGCTTGGAAGGGAGCACTGAAGCTTTCTTT. Translation: CASSLEGSTEAFF. This chain joins TRBV5-1 and TRBJ1-1; no reliable D call. The CDR3 is 13 amino acids. In germline, CDR1 is SGHRS, CDR2 YFSETQ. With 0 bases removed from V and 4 bases from J, the gap between germline ends came to 7 bases.

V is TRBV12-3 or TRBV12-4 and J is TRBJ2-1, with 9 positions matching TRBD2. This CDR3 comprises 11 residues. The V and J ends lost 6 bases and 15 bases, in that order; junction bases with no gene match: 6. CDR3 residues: CASRERGEAFF. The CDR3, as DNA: TGTGCCAGCAGGGAGCGGGGGGAAGCGTTCTTC.

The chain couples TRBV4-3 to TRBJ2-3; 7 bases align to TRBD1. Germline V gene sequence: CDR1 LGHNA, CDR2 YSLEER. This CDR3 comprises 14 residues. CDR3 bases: TGCGCATCTTCTGGGGACAGCTACACAGATACGCAGTATTTT. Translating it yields CASSGDSYTDTQYF.

The CDR3: CASSLLNSPLHF. The CDR3 DNA follows: TGTGCCAGCAGCTTACTGAATTCACCCCTCCACTTT. The chain links TRBV7-6 to TRBJ1-6, with unresolved D. Germline-derived CDR1 and CDR2 are SGHVS and FNYEAQ. Trimming shortened V by 2 bases and J by 7 bases, and 3 bases separated the two germline ends. The CDR3 is 12 amino acids.

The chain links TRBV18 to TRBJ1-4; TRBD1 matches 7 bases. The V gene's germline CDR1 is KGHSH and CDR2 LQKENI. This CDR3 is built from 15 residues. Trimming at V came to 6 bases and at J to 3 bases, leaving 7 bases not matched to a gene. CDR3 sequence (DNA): TGTGCCAGCTCCCAGGGGGGCGCGTCTAATGAAAAACTGTTTTTT. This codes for CASSQGGASNEKLFF. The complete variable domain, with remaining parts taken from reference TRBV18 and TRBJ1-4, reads NAGVMQNPRHLVRRRGQEARLRCSPMKGHSHVYWYRQLPEEGLKFMVYLQKENIIDESGMPKERFSAEFPKEGPSILRIQQVVRGDSAAYFCASSQGGASNEKLFFGSGTQLSVL.

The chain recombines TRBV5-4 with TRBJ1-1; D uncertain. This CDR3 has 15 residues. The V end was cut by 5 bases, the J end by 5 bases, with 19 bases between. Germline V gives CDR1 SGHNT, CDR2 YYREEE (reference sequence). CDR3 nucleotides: TGTGCCAGCAGATCACCCGGGGTCACGAAAACTGAAGCTTTCTTT. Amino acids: CASRSPGVTKTEAFF.

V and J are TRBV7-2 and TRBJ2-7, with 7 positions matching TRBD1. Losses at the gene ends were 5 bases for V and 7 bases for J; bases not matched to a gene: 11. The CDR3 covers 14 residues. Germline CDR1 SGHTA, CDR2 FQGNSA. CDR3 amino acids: CASSPTGVHREQYF. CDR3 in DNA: TGTGCCAGCAGCCCCACAGGGGTGCATAGGGAGCAGTACTTC. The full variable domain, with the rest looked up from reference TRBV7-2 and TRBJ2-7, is GAGVSQSPSNKVTEKGKDVELRCDPISGHTALYWYRQSLGQGLEFLIYFQGNSAPDKSGLPSDRFSAERTGGSVSTLTIQRTQQEDSAVYLCASSPTGVHREQYFGPGTRLTVT.

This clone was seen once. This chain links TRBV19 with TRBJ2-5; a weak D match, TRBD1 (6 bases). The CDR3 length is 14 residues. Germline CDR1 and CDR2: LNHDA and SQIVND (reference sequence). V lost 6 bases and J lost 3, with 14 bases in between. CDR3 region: CASRPWGREETQYF. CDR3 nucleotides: TGTGCCAGTAGACCGTGGGGGCGGGAAGAGACCCAGTACTTC.

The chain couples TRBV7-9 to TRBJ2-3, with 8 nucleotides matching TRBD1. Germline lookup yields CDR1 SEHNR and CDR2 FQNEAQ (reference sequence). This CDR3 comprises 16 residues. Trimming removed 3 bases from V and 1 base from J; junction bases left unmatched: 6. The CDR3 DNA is TGTGCCAGCAGCTTTCCAGGGGGCGCGGGCACAGATACGCAGTATTTT. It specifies CASSFPGGAGTDTQYF.

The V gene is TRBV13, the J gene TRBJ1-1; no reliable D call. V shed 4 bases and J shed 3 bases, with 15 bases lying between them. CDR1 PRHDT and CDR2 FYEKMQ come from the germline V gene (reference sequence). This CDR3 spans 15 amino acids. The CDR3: CASSSTDTPYTEAFF. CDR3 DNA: TGTGCCAGCAGCTCGACCGACACACCCTACACTGAAGCTTTCTTT.

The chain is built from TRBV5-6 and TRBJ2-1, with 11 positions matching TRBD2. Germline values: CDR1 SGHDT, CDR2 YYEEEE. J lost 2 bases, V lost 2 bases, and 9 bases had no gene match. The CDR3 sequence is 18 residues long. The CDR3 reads CASSFLTSGGVTYNEQFF. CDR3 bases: TGTGCCAGCAGCTTTTTAACTAGCGGGGGTGTAACCTACAATGAGCAGTTCTTC.

This CDR3 reads CASSLVGVAADTQYF. CDR3 nucleotide sequence: TGTGCCAGCAGCTTAGTAGGAGTCGCCGCAGATACGCAGTATTTT. The gene calls are TRBV11-2 and TRBJ2-3; D gene uncertain. CDR1 SGHAT and CDR2 FQNNGV come from the germline V gene. Trimming stripped 1 base from V and 4 bases from J, with 12 bases between. The CDR3 extends over 15 amino acids.

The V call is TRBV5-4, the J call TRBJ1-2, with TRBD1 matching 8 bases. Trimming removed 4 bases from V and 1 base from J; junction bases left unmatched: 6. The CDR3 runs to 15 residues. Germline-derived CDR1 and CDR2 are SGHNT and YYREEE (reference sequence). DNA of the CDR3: TGTGCCAGCAGCCAGAACAGGGGGGTTAACTATGGCTACACCTTC. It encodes CASSQNRGVNYGYTF.

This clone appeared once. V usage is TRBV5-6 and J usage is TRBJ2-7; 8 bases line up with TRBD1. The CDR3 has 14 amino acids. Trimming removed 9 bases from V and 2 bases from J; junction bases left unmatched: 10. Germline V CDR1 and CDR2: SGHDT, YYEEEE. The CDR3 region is CATQPGQGAYEQYF. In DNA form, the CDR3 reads TGTGCCACCCAGCCCGGACAGGGAGCCTACGAGCAGTACTTC.

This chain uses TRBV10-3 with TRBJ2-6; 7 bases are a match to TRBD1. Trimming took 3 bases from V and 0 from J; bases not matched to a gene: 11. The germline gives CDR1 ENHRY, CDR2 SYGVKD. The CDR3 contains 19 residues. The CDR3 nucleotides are TGTGCCATCAGTGACTTACAGGGGTCATCTATCTCTGGGGCCAACGTCCTGACTTTC. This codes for CAISDLQGSSISGANVLTF.

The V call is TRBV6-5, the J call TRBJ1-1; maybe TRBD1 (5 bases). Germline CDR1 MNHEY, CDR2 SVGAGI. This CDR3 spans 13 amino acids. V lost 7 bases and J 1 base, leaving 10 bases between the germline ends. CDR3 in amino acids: CASNFQGNTEAFF. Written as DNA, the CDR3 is TGTGCCAGCAATTTCCAGGGGAACACTGAAGCTTTCTTT.

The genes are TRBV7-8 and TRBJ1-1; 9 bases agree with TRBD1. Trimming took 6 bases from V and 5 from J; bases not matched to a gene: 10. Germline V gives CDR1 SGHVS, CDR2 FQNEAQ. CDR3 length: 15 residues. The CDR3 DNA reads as TGTGCCAGCAGTTGGACAGGGGCGAGGGGTACTGAAGCTTTCTTT. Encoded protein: CASSWTGARGTEAFF. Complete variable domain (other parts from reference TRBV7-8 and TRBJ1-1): GAGVSQSPRYKVAKRGQDVALRCDPISGHVSLFWYQQALGQGPEFLTYFQNEAQLDKSGLPSDRFFAERPEGSVSTLKIQRTQQEDSAVYLCASSWTGARGTEAFFGQGTRLTVV.

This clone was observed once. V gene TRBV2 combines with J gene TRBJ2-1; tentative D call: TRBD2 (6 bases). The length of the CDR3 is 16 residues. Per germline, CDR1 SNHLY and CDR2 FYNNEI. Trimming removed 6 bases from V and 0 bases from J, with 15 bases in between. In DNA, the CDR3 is TGTGCCAGCAGCCCTCGGGGGACGAGCTCCTACAATGAGCAGTTCTTC. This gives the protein CASSPRGTSSYNEQFF.

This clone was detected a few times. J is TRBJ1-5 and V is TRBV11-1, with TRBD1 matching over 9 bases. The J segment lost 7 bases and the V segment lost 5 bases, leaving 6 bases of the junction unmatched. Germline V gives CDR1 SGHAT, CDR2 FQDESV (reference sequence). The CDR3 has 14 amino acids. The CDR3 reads CASSQDRGGQPQHF. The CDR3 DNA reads TGTGCCAGCAGCCAGGACAGGGGCGGACAGCCCCAGCATTTT.

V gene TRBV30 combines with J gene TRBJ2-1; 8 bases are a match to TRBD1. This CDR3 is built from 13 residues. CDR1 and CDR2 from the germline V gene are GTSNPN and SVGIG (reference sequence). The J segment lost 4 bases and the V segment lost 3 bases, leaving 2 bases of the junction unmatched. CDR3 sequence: CAWRRDRYNEQFF. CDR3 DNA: TGTGCCTGGAGAAGGGACAGGTACAATGAGCAGTTCTTC. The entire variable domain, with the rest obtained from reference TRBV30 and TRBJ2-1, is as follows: SQTIHQWPATLVQPVGSPLSLECTVEGTSNPNLYWYRQAAGRGLQLLFYSVGIGQISSEVPQNLSASRPQDRQFILSSKKLLLSDSGFYLCAWRRDRYNEQFFGPGTRLTVL.

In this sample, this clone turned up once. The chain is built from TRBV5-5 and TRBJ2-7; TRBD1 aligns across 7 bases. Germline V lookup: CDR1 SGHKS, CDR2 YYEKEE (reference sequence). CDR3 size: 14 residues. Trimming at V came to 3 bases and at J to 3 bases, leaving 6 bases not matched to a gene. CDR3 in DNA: TGTGCCAGCAGCTCTCCGGGACAGCTCTACGAGCAGTACTTC. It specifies CASSSPGQLYEQYF.

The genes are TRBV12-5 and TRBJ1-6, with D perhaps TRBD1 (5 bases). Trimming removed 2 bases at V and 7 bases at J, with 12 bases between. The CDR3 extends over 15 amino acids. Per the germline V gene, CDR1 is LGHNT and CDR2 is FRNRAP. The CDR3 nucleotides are TGTGCTAGTGGTTTGTTATCAGGGCGAAATTCACCCCTCCACTTT. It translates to CASGLLSGRNSPLHF.

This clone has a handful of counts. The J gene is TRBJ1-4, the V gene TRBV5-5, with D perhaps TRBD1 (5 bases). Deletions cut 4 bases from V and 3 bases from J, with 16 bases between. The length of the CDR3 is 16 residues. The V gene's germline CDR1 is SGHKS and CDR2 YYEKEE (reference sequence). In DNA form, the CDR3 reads TGTGCCAGCAGCCGTGCTCCCGGGACTTCTAATGAAAAACTGTTTTTT. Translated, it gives CASSRAPGTSNEKLFF.

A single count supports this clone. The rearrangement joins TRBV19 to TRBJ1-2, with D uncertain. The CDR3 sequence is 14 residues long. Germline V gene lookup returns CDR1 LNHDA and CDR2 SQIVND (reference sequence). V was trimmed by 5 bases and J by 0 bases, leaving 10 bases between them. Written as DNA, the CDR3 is TGTGCCAGTAGTCTCACCGGTACTAACTATGGCTACACCTTC. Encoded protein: CASSLTGTNYGYTF.